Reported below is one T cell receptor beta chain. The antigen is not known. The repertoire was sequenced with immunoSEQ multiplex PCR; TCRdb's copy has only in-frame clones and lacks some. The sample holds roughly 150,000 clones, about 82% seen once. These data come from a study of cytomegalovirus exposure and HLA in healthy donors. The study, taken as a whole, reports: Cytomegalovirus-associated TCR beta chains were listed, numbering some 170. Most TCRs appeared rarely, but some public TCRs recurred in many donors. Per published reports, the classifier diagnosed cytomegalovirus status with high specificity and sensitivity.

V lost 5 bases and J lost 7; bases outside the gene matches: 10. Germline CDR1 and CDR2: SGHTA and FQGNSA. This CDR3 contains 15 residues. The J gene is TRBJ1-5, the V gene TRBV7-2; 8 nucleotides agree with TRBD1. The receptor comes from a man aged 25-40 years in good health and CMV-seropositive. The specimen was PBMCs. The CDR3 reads CASSPSTGAGQPQHF. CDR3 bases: TGTGCCAGCAGCCCTTCGACAGGGGCGGGGCAGCCCCAGCATTTT.